A selection of T cell receptor beta chains follows, all from one sample in a study of blood T cells in healthy people across ages. In TCRdb, the 5' RACE reads were re-called with MiXCR into one record per CDR3 protein. The sample lists about 1.8 million distinct CDR3 sequences, less than 50% occurring once. Material: blood. The receptors originated from a middle-aged woman in good health. Both conserved end residues are part of each CDR3. Each record gives: D gene, clone size, V gene, J gene, CDR3 protein, CDR3 DNA. The D gene is left open where the match is weak. For some rows the clone size is stated as once, few or many, or as a class when expanded; others skip it.

>NA|NA|TRBV6-6|TRBJ2-7
CASNVEGEYEQYF
TGTGCCAGCAACGTCGAGGGGGAGTACGAGCAGTACTTC
>NA|few|TRBV2|TRBJ1-6
CASSDESVGPSPLHF
TGTGCCAGCAGTGACGAGAGTGTAGGACCATCACCCCTCCACTTT
>NA|few|TRBV10-3|TRBJ1-5
CAISESSAQPQHF
TGTGCCATCAGTGAGTCTTCAGCGCAGCCCCAGCATTTT
>NA|few|TRBV15|TRBJ1-2
CATSRAGTAANYGYTF
TGTGCCACCAGCAGAGCTGGGACGGCGGCTAACTATGGCTACACCTTC
>NA|NA|TRBV29-1|TRBJ2-5
CSVEDYRLSTTQYF
TGCAGCGTTGAAGATTACAGGCTTTCAACGACCCAGTACTTC
>NA|few|TRBV18|TRBJ1-1
CASSPLDGNTEAFF
TGTGCCAGCTCACCACTGGACGGCAACACTGAAGCTTTCTTT
>TRBD2|NA|TRBV6-7|TRBJ2-5
CASSSPSGASWYQETQYF
TGTGCCAGCAGTTCCCCTAGCGGCGCCTCTTGGTACCAAGAGACCCAGTACTTC
>NA|few|TRBV20-1|TRBJ2-3
CSASRGYTQYF
TGCAGTGCTAGCAGGGGATACACGCAGTATTTT
>TRBD1|NA|TRBV20-1|TRBJ2-1
CSASGQGVREQFF
TGCAGTGCTTCGGGACAGGGGGTTCGGGAGCAGTTCTTC
>TRBD1|few|TRBV5-1|TRBJ2-7
CASSLRQGGNEQYF
TGCGCCAGCAGCTTGCGACAGGGGGGAAACGAGCAGTACTTC
>TRBD1|NA|TRBV4-2|TRBJ2-1
CASSDRGQGISEQFF
TGTGCCAGCAGCGACAGGGGACAGGGGATATCGGAGCAGTTCTTC
>TRBD2|NA|TRBV27|TRBJ2-1
CASTRLAGDYNEQFF
TGTGCCAGCACTAGACTAGCGGGGGACTACAATGAGCAGTTCTTC
>NA|few|TRBV24-1|TRBJ1-5
CATSDSGERNQPQHF
TGTGCCACCAGTGATTCGGGGGAGCGCAATCAGCCCCAGCATTTT
>NA|NA|TRBV6-5|TRBJ1-2
CASSCLGYGYTF
TGTGCCAGCAGTTGCCTGGGATATGGCTACACCTTC
>TRBD2|NA|TRBV11-2|TRBJ2-3
CASSLAVAGSGTDTQYF
TGTGCCAGCAGCTTAGCGGTAGCGGGGAGTGGAACAGATACGCAGTATTTT
>TRBD2|few|TRBV7-2|TRBJ2-4
CASRVTSGNIQYF
TGTGCCAGCAGAGTAACTAGCGGAAACATTCAGTACTTC
>NA|few|TRBV9|TRBJ2-5
CASSVKTETQYF
TGTGCCAGCAGCGTAAAGACAGAGACCCAGTACTTC
>TRBD1|NA|TRBV7-6|TRBJ1-5
CASSFGTGSRQPQHF
TGTGCCAGCAGCTTTGGGACAGGGAGCCGTCAGCCCCAGCATTTT
>NA|NA|TRBV29-1|TRBJ1-1
CSVESSGGQTMNTEAFF
TGCAGCGTTGAATCGAGTGGGGGGCAGACCATGAACACTGAAGCTTTCTTT
>TRBD2|NA|TRBV9|TRBJ2-3
CASSSLREGSTDTQYF
TGTGCCAGCAGCTCGCTAAGGGAGGGTTCCACAGATACGCAGTATTTT
>NA|NA|TRBV7-9|TRBJ1-1
CASSLVGIPNAEAFF
TGTGCCAGCAGCTTAGTAGGGATACCAAACGCTGAAGCTTTCTTT
>TRBD2|few|TRBV20-1|TRBJ2-3
CSASPTSGHTDTQYF
TGCAGCGCTAGTCCCACTAGCGGCCACACAGATACGCAGTATTTT
>TRBD1|NA|TRBV20-1|TRBJ2-6
CSASGTGRSGANVLTF
TGCAGTGCTAGCGGGACAGGCCGCTCTGGGGCCAACGTCCTGACTTTC
>NA|NA|TRBV4-1|TRBJ1-2
CASSHGGDRGYTF
TGCGCCAGCAGCCATGGTGGCGATCGAGGCTACACCTTC
>NA|NA|TRBV4-2|TRBJ1-4
CASSQGGLGEKLFF
TGTGCCAGCAGCCAAGGGGGGCTGGGTGAAAAACTGTTTTTT
>TRBD1|NA|TRBV6-2/TRBV6-3|TRBJ2-7
CASRDPGTGRYEQYF
TGTGCCAGCAGAGATCCCGGGACAGGTCGCTACGAGCAGTACTTC
>NA|NA|TRBV5-1|TRBJ2-5
CASSQTNLANQETQYF
TGCGCCAGCAGCCAAACTAATCTAGCGAATCAAGAGACCCAGTACTTC
>NA|NA|TRBV30|TRBJ1-2
CAWSVDPVLLHNYGYTF
TGTGCCTGGAGTGTAGACCCAGTGCTTCTCCACAACTATGGCTACACCTTC
>NA|NA|TRBV6-6|TRBJ1-5
CASSYSSARGNQPQHF
TGTGCCAGCAGTTACTCTTCCGCCAGGGGCAATCAGCCCCAGCATTTT
>TRBD2|NA|TRBV24-1|TRBJ2-1
CATSGASGGTYNEQFF
TGTGCCACCAGTGGCGCTAGCGGGGGCACCTACAATGAGCAGTTCTTC
>NA|NA|TRBV5-1|TRBJ2-5
CASSPGPGSETQYF
TGCGCCAGCAGCCCAGGGCCAGGGTCAGAGACCCAGTACTTC
>TRBD2|NA|TRBV12-3/TRBV12-4|TRBJ2-1
CASSPGLAGAVGQFF
TGTGCCAGCAGTCCAGGACTAGCGGGGGCTGTTGGGCAGTTCTTC
>NA|NA|TRBV18|TRBJ1-1
CASSPQSESTEAFF
TGTGCCAGCTCACCACAGTCGGAAAGCACTGAAGCTTTCTTT
>TRBD1|few|TRBV29-1|TRBJ2-7
CSVDLSGTGPYEQYF
TGCAGCGTGGATCTATCCGGGACAGGGCCCTACGAGCAGTACTTC
>TRBD2|NA|TRBV20-1|TRBJ2-7
CCARPKEAGPYEQYF
TGCTGTGCTAGACCTAAAGAAGCGGGGCCCTACGAGCAGTACTTC
>TRBD1|NA|TRBV7-9|TRBJ2-7
CASSSIHRDRSYEQYF
TGTGCCAGCAGCAGCATCCACCGGGACAGATCGTATGAGCAGTACTTC
>TRBD1|NA|TRBV11-2|TRBJ1-2
CASSLVAGRGLGYTF
TGTGCCAGCAGCTTAGTTGCTGGCAGGGGGCTTGGCTACACCTTC
>TRBD1|NA|TRBV4-2|TRBJ1-5
CASSQDGDRGNQPQHF
TGTGCCAGCAGCCAAGATGGCGACAGGGGAAATCAGCCCCAGCATTTT
>NA|NA|TRBV20-1|TRBJ2-3
CSARKFTSTDTQYF
TGCAGTGCTAGAAAGTTTACTAGCACAGATACGCAGTATTTT
>TRBD1|NA|TRBV20-1|TRBJ1-4
CSARSGAGGVGQLFF
TGCAGTGCTAGATCCGGGGCAGGGGGAGTGGGTCAACTGTTTTTT
>NA|NA|TRBV29-1|TRBJ2-5
CSVSGRAETQYF
TGCAGCGTCAGCGGCAGGGCCGAGACCCAGTACTTC
>NA|NA|TRBV27|TRBJ2-6
CASSLRGVSGANVLTF
TGTGCCAGCAGTTTACGCGGGGTCTCTGGGGCCAACGTCCTGACTTTC
>TRBD1|NA|TRBV7-2|TRBJ2-7
CASSLAGTGMSISTGQYF
TGTGCCAGCAGCTTAGCGGGGACAGGGATGTCGATTTCCACCGGGCAGTACTTC
>NA|NA|TRBV5-1|TRBJ1-2
CASSLAETFEYGYTF
TGCGCCAGTAGCCTCGCGGAGACTTTTGAATATGGCTACACCTTC
>TRBD2|NA|TRBV6-2/TRBV6-3|TRBJ2-2
CASSYSLERGLVYTGELFF
TGTGCCAGCAGTTACTCCTTGGAGCGGGGGCTAGTTTACACCGGGGAGCTGTTTTTT
>NA|NA|TRBV2|TRBJ2-5
CASTRNRLKETQYF
TGTGCCAGCACCAGAAACCGGCTAAAAGAGACCCAGTACTTC
>NA|NA|TRBV7-4|TRBJ1-2
CASTPRESAGGYTF
TGTGCCAGCACCCCACGGGAGTCGGCGGGCGGCTACACCTTC
>NA|NA|TRBV27|TRBJ2-7
CAGSSRGGSSYEQYF
TGTGCCGGCAGCTCCCGTGGGGGAAGCTCCTACGAGCAGTACTTC
>NA|few|TRBV28|TRBJ2-5
CASSPPGPPGEQYF
TGTGCCAGCAGCCCACCGGGACCTCCTGGAGAGCAGTACTTC
>TRBD1|NA|TRBV4-1|TRBJ1-5
CASSAPGQGGRPQHF
TGCGCCAGCAGCGCTCCGGGACAGGGGGGTCGGCCCCAGCATTTT
>NA|NA|TRBV5-1|TRBJ2-5
CASSLRWGRETQYF
TGCGCCAGCAGCTTGCGCTGGGGAAGGGAGACCCAGTACTTC
>TRBD1|NA|TRBV6-4|TRBJ2-1
CASSPSHGRGMNEQFF
TGTGCCAGCTCCCCTAGCCACGGCAGGGGGATGAATGAGCAGTTCTTC
>NA|NA|TRBV5-1|TRBJ2-3
CASNLGGGTTDTQYF
TGCGCCAGCAACCTCGGTGGAGGAACCACAGATACGCAGTATTTT